The entry below gives a single T cell receptor (beta chain) sequence along with its context. Its specificity is not known. Assay: immunoSEQ multiplex PCR; the TCRdb copy retains only in-frame clones and omits some. Of 300,000 to 350,000 clones listed, under 90% are singletons. Treatment specified: around 19 received Ad26.COV2.S at low or high dose, single or two shots; roughly 5 received placebo; per-sample allocation not given. Specimens were obtained on day 63 following the first vaccine or placebo injection. These data originate in a study of Ad26.COV2.S vaccination and SARS-CoV-2 variants. Study details: COV1001, an Ad26.COV2.S trial, supplied this vaccine-arm donor.

General study results and limits: Breadth and depth estimates from TCRs may understate total T cell responses.

This sequence originates from a person aged 18-60 years who received the Ad26.COV2.S COVID-19 vaccine or a placebo. Sequencing used peripheral blood, obtained in a trial of Ad26.COV2.S vaccine versus placebo.

The CDR3 loop is CASSPDRAGGYTF. As DNA, the CDR3 is TGTGCCAGCAGTCCGGACAGGGCGGGTGGCTACACCTTC. This chain connects TRBV12-3 or TRBV12-4 to TRBJ1-2; TRBD1 aligns across 8 bases. The CDR3 is made up of 13 amino acids. The ends lost 5 bases at V and 7 bases at J; junction bases unmatched: 6.